Shown below are 22 T cell receptor beta chains from a single sample sequenced in a study of cytomegalovirus exposure and HLA in healthy donors. Sequencing used immunoSEQ multiplex PCR; TCRdb keeps in-frame clones, though not all of them. The sample consists of tens of thousands of clones, roughly 90% of them appearing once. Material: PBMCs. The receptor source for this set is a woman under 30 in good health and CMV-seropositive.

The CDR3 DNA sequence: TGCGCCAGCAGCCAATTCACCGGGACAGCATCCACCGGGGAGCTGTTTTTT. As protein: CASSQFTGTASTGELFF. The chain uses TRBV4-1 and TRBJ2-2, with 7 bases identical to TRBD1. The CDR3 covers 17 residues. CDR1 MGHRA and CDR2 YSYEKL come from the germline V gene. V was clipped by 2 bases and J by 4 bases; unmatched bases: 10.

This sequence joins TRBV4-3 and TRBJ1-2; no definite D call. CDR1 is LGHNA and CDR2 is YSLEER in the germline V gene. The CDR3 is 13 amino acids. V lost 1 base and J lost 1, with 4 bases in between. The CDR3 spells CASSQAVNYGYTF. As DNA, the CDR3 is TGCGCCAGCAGCCAAGCGGTTAACTATGGCTACACCTTC.

This chain joins TRBV10-1 and TRBJ2-3; 9 positions match TRBD2. The length of the CDR3 is 18 residues. Germline V gene data show CDR1 as WNHNN and CDR2 as SYGVQD (reference sequence). Trimming removed 2 bases from V and 4 bases from J; junction bases left unmatched: 13. The CDR3, as DNA: TGCGCCAGCAGTGAGCCACCAGAGGGCGGGGGGGCACCAGATACGCAGTATTTT. Residues: CASSEPPEGGGAPDTQYF.

The chain employs TRBV2 and TRBJ1-4; TRBD1 matches at 7 bases. The J segment lost 0 bases and the V segment lost 4 bases, leaving 2 bases of the junction unmatched. The CDR3 sequence is 15 residues long. Germline V gives CDR1 SNHLY, CDR2 FYNNEI. CDR3 in DNA: TGTGCCAGCAGTGGACAGGGATCAACTAATGAAAAACTGTTTTTT. Its translation: CASSGQGSTNEKLFF.

Comment on this clone: Within the sample, other DNA sequences also encode this same CDR3. The chain has TRBV4-1 and TRBJ1-5, with D uncertain. The CDR3 is made up of 15 amino acids. The V and J ends lost 0 bases and 0 bases respectively, with 6 bases between them. In germline, CDR1 is MGHRA, CDR2 YSYEKL. The CDR3 loop is CASSQDSGSNQPQHF. CDR3 DNA sequence: TGCGCCAGCAGCCAAGATAGTGGTAGCAATCAGCCCCAGCATTTT.

V gene TRBV9 combines with J gene TRBJ1-1, with D tentatively TRBD1 (5 bases). With 0 bases removed from V and 5 bases from J, the gap between germline ends came to 11 bases. CDR3 size: 14 residues. Germline CDR1 and CDR2: SGDLS and YYNGEE. Written as DNA, the CDR3 is TGTGCCAGCAGCGTAGATGGAGGGGAAACTGAAGCTTTCTTT. Its translation: CASSVDGGETEAFF. Supplemented by reference TRBV9 and TRBJ1-1, the full variable domain reads DSGVTQTPKHLITATGQRVTLRCSPRSGDLSVYWYQQSLDQGLQFLIQYYNGEERAKGNILERFSAQQFPDLHSELNLSSLELGDSALYFCASSVDGGETEAFFGQGTRLTVV.

The chain joins TRBV28 to TRBJ2-2; 10 bases line up with TRBD1. Germline loops: CDR1 MDHEN, CDR2 SYDVKM. CDR3 length: 16 residues. The J segment lost 6 bases and the V segment lost 5 bases, leaving 9 bases of the junction unmatched. The CDR3 bases are TGTGCCAGCAGTCCGTCAGACAGGGGGCTGGCCGGGGAGCTGTTTTTT. Protein product: CASSPSDRGLAGELFF. The complete variable domain, with remaining parts taken from reference TRBV28 and TRBJ2-2, reads DVKVTQSSRYLVKRTGEKVFLECVQDMDHENMFWYRQDPGLGLRLIYFSYDVKMKEKGDIPEGYSVSREKKERFSLILESASTNQTSMYLCASSPSDRGLAGELFFGEGSRLTVL.

The table lists this clone with a count of one. The chain uses TRBV7-2 and TRBJ1-1, with TRBD1 matching over 8 bases. CDR1 SGHTA and CDR2 FQGNSA come from the germline V gene. The CDR3 is 16 residues long. Losses at the gene ends were 6 bases for V and 1 base for J; bases not matched to a gene: 10. The CDR3 nucleotides are TGTGCCAGCAGACGAGACAGGGGTCAATCGAACACTGAAGCTTTCTTT. Translating it yields CASRRDRGQSNTEAFF.

This chain connects TRBV4-3 to TRBJ1-2; the match to TRBD1 covers 8 bases. This CDR3 has 16 residues. Looked up from germline, CDR1 is LGHNA and CDR2 is YSLEER. Trimming took 4 bases from V and 0 from J; bases not matched to a gene: 7. The DNA of the CDR3 is TGCGCCAGCAGCCGCGGACAGGGAGGGACTAACTATGGCTACACCTTC. This codes for CASSRGQGGTNYGYTF.

The chain joins TRBV7-9 to TRBJ2-7; 9 bases fit TRBD1. Looked up from germline, CDR1 is SEHNR and CDR2 is FQNEAQ (reference sequence). The CDR3 contains 16 residues. With V trimmed by 5 bases and J by 3 bases, 11 bases remained unmatched. The CDR3 region has the DNA TGTGCCAGCAGCACGCCCTCGGACAGGGGTAACTACGAGCAGTACTTC. Amino acids: CASSTPSDRGNYEQYF.

The V and J genes are TRBV9 and TRBJ1-2, with D possibly TRBD1 on 6 matching bases. The CDR3 totals 15 residues. V lost 0 bases and J lost 3, with 12 bases in between. Germline CDR1 and CDR2: SGDLS and YYNGEE. The CDR3 region has the DNA TGTGCCAGCAGCGTAGGGCAGGGGCACTACTATGGCTACACCTTC. Translating gives CASSVGQGHYYGYTF.

V gene TRBV15 combines with J gene TRBJ2-1; D may be TRBD1 (5 bases). The germline CDR1 and CDR2 sequences are LNHNV and YYDKDF (reference sequence). CDR3 length equals 12 residues. V was pared by 1 base and J by 13 bases, with 11 bases between. This chain's CDR3 is CATSRVVGPQFF. CDR3 sequence (DNA): TGTGCCACCAGCAGAGTCGTGGGGCCCCAGTTCTTC.

J is TRBJ2-3 and V is TRBV30; weak D call: TRBD1 (5 bases). V gave up 1 base and J gave up 6 bases, with 11 bases separating them. Germline V gene data show CDR1 as GTSNPN and CDR2 as SVGIG (reference sequence). This CDR3 contains 13 residues. This CDR3 reads CAWSGQGEDTQYF. CDR3 DNA: TGTGCCTGGAGTGGGCAGGGCGAGGATACGCAGTATTTT.

Only one count was recorded for this clone. The CDR3 DNA reads as TGTGCCAGCTCACCACGGCCACAGTCGAACACTGAAGCTTTCTTT. Its translation: CASSPRPQSNTEAFF. The V gene is TRBV18, the J gene TRBJ1-1; no reliable D call. This CDR3 has 15 residues. Germline CDR1 and CDR2: KGHSH and LQKENI. Trimming pared 1 base from V and 1 base from J, leaving 10 bases between.

This rearrangement joins TRBV7-8 to TRBJ1-5, with D perhaps TRBD1 (5 bases). CDR1 is SGHVS, CDR2 FQNEAQ, per germline. This CDR3 is 16 amino acids long. Trimming stripped 5 bases from V and 0 bases from J, with 14 bases between. The CDR3 reads CASSDGARDSNQPQHF. In DNA, the CDR3 is TGTGCCAGCAGCGATGGGGCCAGAGATAGCAATCAGCCCCAGCATTTT.

In its sample, this clone is medium-sized. This sample includes further DNA sequences coding for the same CDR3. The rearrangement links TRBV6-1 to TRBJ2-7; 9 bases agree with TRBD1. Germline CDR1 is MNHNS and CDR2 is SASEGT. Germline trimming cut 5 bases from V and 3 bases from J; bases unmatched to any gene: 5. This CDR3 has 14 amino acids. The CDR3 reads CASSWDRELYEQYF. The DNA for the CDR3 is TGTGCCAGCAGTTGGGACAGGGAGCTCTACGAGCAGTACTTC.

The V call is TRBV19, the J call TRBJ1-1; 8 bases align to TRBD1. V shed 4 bases and J 5 bases; nucleotides not matched to a gene: 12. The germline V gene has CDR1 LNHDA and CDR2 SQIVND (reference sequence). This CDR3 contains 16 residues. The CDR3 sequence: CASSTASTGVETEAFF. The CDR3 DNA follows: TGTGCCAGTAGTACCGCCTCGACAGGGGTTGAGACTGAAGCTTTCTTT. Full variable domain (rest looked up from reference TRBV19 and TRBJ1-1): DGGITQSPKYLFRKEGQNVTLSCEQNLNHDAMYWYRQDPGQGLRLIYYSQIVNDFQKGDIAEGYSVSREKKESFPLTVTSAQKNPTAFYLCASSTASTGVETEAFFGQGTRLTVV.

This chain uses TRBV6-5 with TRBJ1-2; D is ambiguous. Germline CDR1 MNHEY, CDR2 SVGAGI. V gave up 2 bases and J gave up 0 bases, with 10 bases separating them. This CDR3 contains 15 residues. The CDR3 reads CASSYETHSNYGYTF. CDR3 DNA sequence: TGTGCCAGCAGTTACGAGACACACTCTAACTATGGCTACACCTTC.

This clone was seen a handful of times. The chain couples TRBV28 to TRBJ2-7, with D unresolved. Germline values: CDR1 MDHEN, CDR2 SYDVKM. V was trimmed by 6 bases and J by 0 bases, leaving 6 bases between them. This CDR3 has 12 residues. In DNA, the CDR3 is TGTGCCAGCAGACACAGCTCCTACGAGCAGTACTTC. Protein sequence: CASRHSSYEQYF. The variable domain in full, completed from reference TRBV28 and TRBJ2-7, reads DVKVTQSSRYLVKRTGEKVFLECVQDMDHENMFWYRQDPGLGLRLIYFSYDVKMKEKGDIPEGYSVSREKKERFSLILESASTNQTSMYLCASRHSSYEQYFGPGTRLTVT.

The chain carries TRBV4-2 and TRBJ2-3; 14 nucleotides line up with TRBD2. This CDR3 comprises 17 residues. J gave up 2 bases and V 4 bases, and 5 bases lay outside the gene matches. Germline V gives CDR1 LGHNA, CDR2 YNFKEQ. CDR3 sequence reads: CASSLRLAGGPTDTQYF. The CDR3 coding sequence is TGTGCCAGCAGCCTAAGACTAGCGGGGGGGCCCACAGATACGCAGTATTTT.

The rearrangement links TRBV9 to TRBJ1-6, with D possibly matching TRBD1 (5 bases). V lost 1 base, J lost 7 bases, and 6 bases lay in between. CDR3 length equals 13 residues. CDR1 is SGDLS, CDR2 YYNGEE, per germline. CDR3 sequence: CASSVQGNSPLHF. In DNA, the CDR3 is TGTGCCAGCAGCGTACAGGGAAATTCACCCCTCCACTTT.

J is TRBJ2-1 and V is TRBV6-5; 7 nucleotides agree with TRBD2. This CDR3 is built from 16 residues. The V segment lost 1 base and the J segment 5 bases; nucleotides outside the gene matches: 8. The germline V gene encodes CDR1 MNHEY and CDR2 SVGAGI. CDR3 protein: CASSYFRRGGDNEQFF. The DNA for the CDR3 is TGTGCCAGCAGTTACTTTCGGCGCGGGGGTGACAATGAGCAGTTCTTC.